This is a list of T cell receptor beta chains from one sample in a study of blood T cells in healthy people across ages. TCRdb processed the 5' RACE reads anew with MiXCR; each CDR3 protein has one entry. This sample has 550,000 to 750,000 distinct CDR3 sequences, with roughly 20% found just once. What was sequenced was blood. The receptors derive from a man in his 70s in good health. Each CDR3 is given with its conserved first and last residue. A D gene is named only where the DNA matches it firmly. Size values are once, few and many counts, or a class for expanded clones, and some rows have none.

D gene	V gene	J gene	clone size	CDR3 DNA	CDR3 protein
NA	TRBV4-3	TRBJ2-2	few	TGCGCCAGCAGCCAAGATTCCGTCGAGCTGTTTTTT	CASSQDSVELFF
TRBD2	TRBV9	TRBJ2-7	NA	TGTGCCAGCAGCGGCACTAGCGGGAGTAGCGAGCGGTACTTC	CASSGTSGSSERYF
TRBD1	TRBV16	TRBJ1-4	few	TGTGCCAGCAGCAGGACAGGGACAACTAATGAAAAACTGTTTTTT	CASSRTGTTNEKLFF
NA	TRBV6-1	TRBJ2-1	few	TGTGCCAGCAGTGAGTACCAGCGTGTTGAGCAGTTCTTC	CASSEYQRVEQFF
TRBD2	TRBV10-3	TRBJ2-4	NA	TGTGCCATCAGTCCTGCCGGGGGGGAAAACATTCAGTACTTC	CAISPAGGENIQYF
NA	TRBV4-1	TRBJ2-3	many	TGCGCCAGCAGCCCCTCCAGAGGATCGCGGGATACGCAGTATTTT	CASSPSRGSRDTQYF
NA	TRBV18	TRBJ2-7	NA	TGTGCCAGCTCACTGGGGGAAGTCGCATTGTGGGAGCAGTACTTC	CASSLGEVALWEQYF
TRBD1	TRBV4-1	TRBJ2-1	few	TGCGCCAGCAGCCAAGTTTTCACAGGGGGCGGAGGCTACAATGAGCAGTTCTTC	CASSQVFTGGGGYNEQFF
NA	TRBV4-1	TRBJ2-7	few	TGCGCCAGCAGCCAAGAGGAAACCTTAGGGTTAAACGAGCAGTACTTC	CASSQEETLGLNEQYF
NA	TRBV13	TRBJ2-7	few	TGTGCCAGCAGCTTAGGGGGAAGGACTGCCACCTACGAGCAGTACTTC	CASSLGGRTATYEQYF
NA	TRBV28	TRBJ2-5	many	TGTGCCACCCCCCACGCCCAAGAGACCCAGTACTTC	CATPHAQETQYF
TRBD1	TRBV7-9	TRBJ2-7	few	TGTGCCAGCAGCCGAGACAGGGTGGCGACCTACGAGCAGTACTTC	CASSRDRVATYEQYF
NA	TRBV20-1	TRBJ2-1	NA	TGCAGTGCTAGAGATGCAGCGCGCTCCTACAATGAGCAGTTCTTC	CSARDAARSYNEQFF
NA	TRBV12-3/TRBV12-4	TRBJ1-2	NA	TGTGCCAGCAGTTTAGATGATAACTATGGCTACACCTTC	CASSLDDNYGYTF
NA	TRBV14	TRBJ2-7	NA	TGTGCCAGCAGCCAAGATCTTGGCAGGGCCTACGAGCAGTACTTC	CASSQDLGRAYEQYF
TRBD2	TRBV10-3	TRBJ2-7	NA	TGTGCCATCAGTTCACTAGCGGGAGAGTACGAGCAGTACTTC	CAISSLAGEYEQYF
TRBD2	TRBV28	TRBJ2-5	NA	TGTGCCAGCAGTACTCGGCAACTAGCGGGGGGTTACCAAGAGACCCAGTACTTC	CASSTRQLAGGYQETQYF
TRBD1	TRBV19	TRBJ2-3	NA	TGTGCCAGTAGTATAAGGGACAGGGGAGCTGATACGCAGTATTTT	CASSIRDRGADTQYF
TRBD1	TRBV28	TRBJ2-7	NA	TGTGCCAGCAGTATCTCCGGGACAGGACCCTACGAGCAGTACTTC	CASSISGTGPYEQYF
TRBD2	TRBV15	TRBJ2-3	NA	TGTGCCACCAGCAGACCTAGCGGGAGGGACACCACAGATACGCAGTATTTT	CATSRPSGRDTTDTQYF
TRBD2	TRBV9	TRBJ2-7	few	TGTGCCAGCAGCGTAGCGGGAGGCCGGGAAGAGCAGTACTTC	CASSVAGGREEQYF
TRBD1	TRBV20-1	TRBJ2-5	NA	TGCAGTCAGGCAGGCCAGACAGGGGTGGGTGAGACCCAGTACTTC	CSQAGQTGVGETQYF
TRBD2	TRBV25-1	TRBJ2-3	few	TGTGCCAGCAGTGAATATGGAGGAGGGAGGGTCCTTTCAGATACGCAGTATTTT	CASSEYGGGRVLSDTQYF
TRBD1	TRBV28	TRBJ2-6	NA	TGTGCCAGCAGTTTGGACAGGGTAGGGTCTGGGGCCAACGTCCTGACTTTC	CASSLDRVGSGANVLTF